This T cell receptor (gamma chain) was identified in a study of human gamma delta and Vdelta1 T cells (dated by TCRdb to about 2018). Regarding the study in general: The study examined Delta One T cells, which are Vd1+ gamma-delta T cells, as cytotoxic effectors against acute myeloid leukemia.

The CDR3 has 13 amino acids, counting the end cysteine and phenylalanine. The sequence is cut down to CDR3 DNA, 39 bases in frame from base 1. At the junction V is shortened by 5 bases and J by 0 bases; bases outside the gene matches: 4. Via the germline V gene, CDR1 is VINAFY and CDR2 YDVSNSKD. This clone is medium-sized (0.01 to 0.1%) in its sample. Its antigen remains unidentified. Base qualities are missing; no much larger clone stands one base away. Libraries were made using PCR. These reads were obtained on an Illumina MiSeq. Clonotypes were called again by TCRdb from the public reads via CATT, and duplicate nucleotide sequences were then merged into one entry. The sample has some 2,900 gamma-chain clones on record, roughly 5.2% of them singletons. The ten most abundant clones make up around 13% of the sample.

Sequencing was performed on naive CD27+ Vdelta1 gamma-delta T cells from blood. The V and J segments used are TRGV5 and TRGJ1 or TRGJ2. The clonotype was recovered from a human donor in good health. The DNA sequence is TGTGCCACCTGGGGTGAGAATTATTATAAGAAACTCTTT. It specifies CATWGENYYKKLF.